This T cell receptor beta chain derives from a study of cytotoxic CD8 clonotypes in ibrutinib-treated CLL. Here immunoSEQ multiplex PCR was the method, and the copy in TCRdb shows in-frame clones only, minus some. The sample includes roughly 70,000 clones, approximately 80% of them seen just once. The CDR3 totals 12 residues. Trimming took 2 bases from V and 6 from J, leaving 10 bases between them. Per the germline V gene, CDR1 is SQVTM and CDR2 is ANQGSEA. The input for sequencing was PBMCs, taken at disease progression, from a patient treated with ibrutinib. J is TRBJ1-2 and V is TRBV29-1; D is unresolved. The sequence was obtained from a human donor with chronic lymphocytic leukemia. The CDR3 nucleotides read TGCAGCGTTGAACGGGCGGGAAATGGCTACACCTTC. This sequence encodes CSVERAGNGYTF.